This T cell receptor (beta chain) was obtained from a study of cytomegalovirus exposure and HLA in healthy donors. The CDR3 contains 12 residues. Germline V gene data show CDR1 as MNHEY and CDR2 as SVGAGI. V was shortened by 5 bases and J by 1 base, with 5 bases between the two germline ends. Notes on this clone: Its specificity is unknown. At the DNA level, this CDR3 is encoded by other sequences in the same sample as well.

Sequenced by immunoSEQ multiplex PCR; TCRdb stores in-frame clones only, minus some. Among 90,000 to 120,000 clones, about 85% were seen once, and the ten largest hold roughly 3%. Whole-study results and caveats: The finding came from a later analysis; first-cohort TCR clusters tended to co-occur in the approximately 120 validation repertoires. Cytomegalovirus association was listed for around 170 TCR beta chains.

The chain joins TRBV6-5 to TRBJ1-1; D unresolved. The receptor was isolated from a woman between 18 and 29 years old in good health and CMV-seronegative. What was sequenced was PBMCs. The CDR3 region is CASSRGNTEAFF. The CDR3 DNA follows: TGTGCCAGCAGTCGGGGGAACACTGAAGCTTTCTTT.